A selection of T cell receptor beta chains follows, all from one sample in a study of T-cell reconstitution after alpha-beta-depleted transplantation in children. Each CDR3 protein is one row after TCRdb ran MiXCR on the PCR reads. The table has some 590,000 distinct CDR3 sequences, approximately 10% seen once. The specimen was PBMCs from the stem cell graft donor, collected from the stem cell graft. The receptors derive from a human donor who donated a stem cell graft to a child with acute myeloid leukemia. Both conserved end residues are part of each CDR3. D genes are given only for firm matches. Part of the rows lack a size; the others show once, few, many or a class for expanded clones.

v_gene	j_gene	len	d_gene	abundance	CDR3aa	CDR3nt
TRBV5-1	TRBJ1-2	15	NA	few	CASSLVPGEVYGYTF	TGCGCCAGCAGCTTGGTTCCAGGGGAGGTCTATGGCTACACCTTC
TRBV10-3	TRBJ2-3	18	NA	few	CAISGPRDEGEVTDTQYF	TGTGCCATCAGTGGCCCAAGGGATGAGGGAGAAGTTACAGATACGCAGTATTTT
TRBV3-1	TRBJ2-3	14	NA	many	CASSQNGGTDTQYF	TGTGCCAGCAGCCAAAACGGTGGCACAGATACGCAGTATTTT
TRBV11-2	TRBJ1-5	18	TRBD1	NA	CASTQDGFDRVGNQPQHF	TGTGCCAGCACCCAGGACGGGTTCGACAGGGTAGGGAATCAGCCCCAACATTTT
TRBV6-1	TRBJ1-1	14	NA	few	CASTQRGDYTEAFF	TGTGCCAGCACCCAAAGGGGGGATTACACTGAAGCTTTCTTT
TRBV7-2	TRBJ1-6	15	NA	NA	CASRTVSSYNSPLHF	TGTGCCAGCAGGACGGTTAGCTCCTATAATTCACCCCTCCACTTT
TRBV5-1	TRBJ1-6	14	NA	few	CASSFGPSNSPLHF	TGCGCCAGCAGCTTTGGACCTTCAAATTCACCCCTCCACTTT
TRBV12-3/TRBV12-4	TRBJ1-6	14	NA	NA	CASSLNIPNSPLHF	TGTGCCAGCAGCCTTAATATCCCTAATTCACCCCTCCACTTT
TRBV15	TRBJ2-1	17	TRBD2	NA	CATSRGSAGGSPNEQFF	TGTGCCACCAGCAGAGGTTCGGCGGGAGGGTCCCCCAATGAGCAGTTCTTC
TRBV27	TRBJ2-5	14	NA	NA	CASSSLQDRKTQYF	TGTGCCAGCAGTTCCCTACAAGATCGGAAGACCCAGTACTTC
TRBV11-3	TRBJ2-2	14	NA	many	CASSFQANTGELFF	TGTGCCAGCAGCTTCCAAGCGAACACCGGGGAGCTGTTTTTT
TRBV6-1	TRBJ1-6	12	NA	NA	CASSEAASPLHF	TGTGCCAGCAGTGAAGCGGCATCACCCCTCCACTTT
TRBV5-1	TRBJ2-7	15	NA	once	CASSGGPGGNYEQYF	TGCGCCAGCAGCGGAGGTCCAGGGGGGAACTACGAGCAGTACTTC
TRBV29-1	TRBJ2-3	12	NA	NA	CSVESDTDTQYF	TGCAGCGTTGAATCAGACACAGATACGCAGTATTTT
TRBV27	TRBJ2-7	14	NA	few	CASSFDYDSYEQYF	TGTGCCAGCAGTTTTGACTACGACTCCTACGAGCAGTACTTC
TRBV27	TRBJ2-1	15	TRBD2	NA	CASSYRLAGVGEQFF	TGTGCCAGCAGTTACCGACTAGCGGGAGTAGGTGAGCAGTTCTTC
TRBV20-1	TRBJ2-7	13	TRBD2	many	CSARPGGLYEQYF	TGCAGTGCTAGGCCGGGAGGTCTATACGAGCAGTACTTC
TRBV27	TRBJ2-1	16	NA	NA	CASSLVGQGWDNEQFF	TGTGCCAGCAGTCTCGTCGGGCAGGGGTGGGACAATGAGCAGTTCTTC
TRBV4-3	TRBJ2-7	15	NA	NA	CASSQDRDSTYEQYF	TGCGCCAGCAGCCAAGACAGGGATAGCACCTACGAGCAGTACTTC
TRBV15	TRBJ2-1	15	NA	NA	CATSRDGLATNEQFF	TGTGCCACCAGCAGAGATGGGCTAGCGACCAATGAGCAGTTCTTC
TRBV5-6	TRBJ1-1	16	NA	NA	CASSLYRRAPNTEAFF	TGTGCCAGCAGCTTGTACAGGAGGGCCCCGAACACTGAAGCTTTCTTT